This T cell receptor beta chain appears in the sequencing data of a study of PD-L1 blockade in urothelial cancer (dated by TCRdb to 2016 to 2017). About the full investigation: Every patient began therapy at some point between 2013 and 2015 and was given atezolizumab 1,200 mg intravenously every 3 weeks. Progression-free survival longer than 6 months counted as durable clinical benefit, and TCR features were additionally tested against both progression-free and overall survival. Pretreatment blood TCR-seq was available for about 27 patients, at least one posttreatment blood collection was obtained for some 25 patients, and tumor TCR-seq was available for some 25 patients. Patients had an ECOG performance status of 0 or 1 and had received between 0 and 3 prior chemotherapy regimens. Blood samples gave a median of around 140,000 T cells and some 83,000 unique TCRs, with a median clonality of 0.080. Pretreatment tumor samples, along with matched peripheral blood collected serially before and after atezolizumab treatment, underwent TCR sequencing. Blood samples were analyzed at two time points: 3 weeks after treatment start (second dose) and 6 weeks after treatment start. The study, an exploratory multi-omic analysis, examined somatic, immune and clinical correlates of response to PD-L1 blockade with atezolizumab in urothelial cancer. Nine patients achieved durable clinical benefit and roughly 20 did not. In the same patients, pretreatment tumors underwent whole exome sequencing and RNA sequencing in addition to TCR sequencing. About 90% of the roughly 29 patients were males with bladder-origin urothelial cancer, and about 60% of the 29 reported a prior smoking history. Broader findings and caveats from the paper: Small sample size (n of about 30) and many exploratory analyses mean the results are intended to be hypothesis-generating. Among patients with durable benefit, tumor-associated TCR clones showed greater expansion in peripheral blood 3 weeks after treatment started (n of about 21, p = 0.022). A pretreatment peripheral blood TCR clonality below the median was linked to improved progression-free and overall survival.

This clone was seen a handful of times. Its antigen is still unknown. Per-base quality was not reported, and no clone a single base away is much larger than it. Synthetic TCR analog templates were spiked into each PCR to estimate absolute template abundance from read counts. The immunoSEQ assay used bias-controlled V and J gene primers to amplify TCRbeta CDR3 regions from genomic DNA. Sequencing of rearranged TCRbeta segments was performed at approximately 20X coverage. The study's own analysis went as follows. Clustering was used to correct sequencing errors, and CDR3s were annotated against IMGT so that V, D and J genes could be assigned. Only productive TCRbeta rearrangements were used in downstream analyses, excluding out-of-frame or stop-codon sequences. Clonality was computed as one minus Shannon entropy normalized by the log of the number of unique productive sequences. Clones differing between time points or between blood and tumor were identified by Fisher's exact test with Benjamini-Hochberg correction at adjusted p below 0.01. TCRdb provides this immuneACCESS table in a form limited to in-frame rearrangements. Some clones are lacking; in checked studies, under half of them reflect an unresolved V gene, and why the rest are absent is not known. Clonal size and the V and J genes are those of that table, whereas D and trimming came from the DNA. For this sample there are 95,000 to 150,000 clones; around 88% appear just once. Of the sample, 2% to 2.5% falls within the top ten clones.

Including the terminal cysteine and phenylalanine, the CDR3 comprises 17 residues. Only the CDR3 DNA is retained, 51 bases long and in frame from the first base. Ends trimmed: V by 4 bases, J by 5 bases; bases unmatched to a gene: 7. CDR1 and CDR2 were assigned from the germline V gene as SGHRS and YFSETQ. Per the publication, the time point label means: peripheral blood 6 weeks after treatment start. A total of under 35 patients with locally advanced or metastatic urothelial carcinoma, treated at Memorial Sloan Kettering on a trial protocol, made up the cohort. Peripheral blood mononuclear cells were collected pretreatment and during treatment, with between 1 and 8 total time points per patient. The Qiagen DNeasy Blood extraction kit was used to purify genomic DNA from total PBMCs and tumor samples. PBMCs were collected pretreatment and during treatment, and were isolated and stored as previously described.

The sequence links TRBV5-1 to TRBJ2-4; the junction holds 15 bases that match TRBD2. The sequence was obtained from a man in his fifties or sixties with urothelial cancer. The specimen comprised PBMCs, sampled around atezolizumab (anti-PD-L1) treatment. The CDR3 has the sequence CASSVPGLAGGENIQYF. The DNA sequence follows: TGCGCCAGCAGCGTCCCGGGACTAGCGGGAGGTGAAAACATTCAGTACTTC.